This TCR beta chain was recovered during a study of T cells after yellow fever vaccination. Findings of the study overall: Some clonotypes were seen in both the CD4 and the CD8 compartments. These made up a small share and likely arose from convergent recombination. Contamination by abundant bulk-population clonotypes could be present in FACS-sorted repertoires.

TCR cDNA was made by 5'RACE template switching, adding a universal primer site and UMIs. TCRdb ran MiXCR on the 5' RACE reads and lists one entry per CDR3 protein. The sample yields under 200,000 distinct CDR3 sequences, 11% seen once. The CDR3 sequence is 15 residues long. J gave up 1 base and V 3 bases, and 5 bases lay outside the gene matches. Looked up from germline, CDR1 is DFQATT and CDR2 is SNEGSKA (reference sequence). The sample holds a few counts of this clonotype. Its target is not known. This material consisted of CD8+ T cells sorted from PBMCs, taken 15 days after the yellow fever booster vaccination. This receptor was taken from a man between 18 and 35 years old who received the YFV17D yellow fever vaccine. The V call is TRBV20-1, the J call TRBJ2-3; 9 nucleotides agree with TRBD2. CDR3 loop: CSASELAGRTDTQYF. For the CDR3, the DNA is TGCAGTGCTAGTGAGCTAGCGGGACGCACAGATACGCAGTATTTT.